This T cell receptor beta chain was captured by sequencing in a study of cytomegalovirus exposure and HLA in healthy donors. Findings of the study overall: Specificity for CMV antigens was confirmed in vitro for a few of the CMV-associated chains.

A multiplex PCR was run with 60 Vbeta primers and 13 Jbeta primers. The table came from immunoSEQ multiplex PCR; TCRdb's copy has only in-frame clones and leaves some out. The sample gives approximately 190,000 clones, roughly an eighth of which show up once; about 7.8% is in the top ten. Germline V CDR1 and CDR2: SGHVS, FQNEAQ. Germline trimming cut 4 bases from V and 8 bases from J; bases unmatched to any gene: 7. The length of the CDR3 is 14 residues. Worth noting for this clone: Its antigen is undetermined.

This chain uses TRBV7-8 with TRBJ2-1; TRBD2 matches 8 bases. This TCR derives from a man between 50 and 59 years old in good health and CMV-seropositive. Input material: PBMCs. This CDR3 reads CASSSGLGLDEQFF. DNA for the CDR3: TGTGCCAGCAGCTCGGGACTAGGCCTGGATGAGCAGTTCTTC.